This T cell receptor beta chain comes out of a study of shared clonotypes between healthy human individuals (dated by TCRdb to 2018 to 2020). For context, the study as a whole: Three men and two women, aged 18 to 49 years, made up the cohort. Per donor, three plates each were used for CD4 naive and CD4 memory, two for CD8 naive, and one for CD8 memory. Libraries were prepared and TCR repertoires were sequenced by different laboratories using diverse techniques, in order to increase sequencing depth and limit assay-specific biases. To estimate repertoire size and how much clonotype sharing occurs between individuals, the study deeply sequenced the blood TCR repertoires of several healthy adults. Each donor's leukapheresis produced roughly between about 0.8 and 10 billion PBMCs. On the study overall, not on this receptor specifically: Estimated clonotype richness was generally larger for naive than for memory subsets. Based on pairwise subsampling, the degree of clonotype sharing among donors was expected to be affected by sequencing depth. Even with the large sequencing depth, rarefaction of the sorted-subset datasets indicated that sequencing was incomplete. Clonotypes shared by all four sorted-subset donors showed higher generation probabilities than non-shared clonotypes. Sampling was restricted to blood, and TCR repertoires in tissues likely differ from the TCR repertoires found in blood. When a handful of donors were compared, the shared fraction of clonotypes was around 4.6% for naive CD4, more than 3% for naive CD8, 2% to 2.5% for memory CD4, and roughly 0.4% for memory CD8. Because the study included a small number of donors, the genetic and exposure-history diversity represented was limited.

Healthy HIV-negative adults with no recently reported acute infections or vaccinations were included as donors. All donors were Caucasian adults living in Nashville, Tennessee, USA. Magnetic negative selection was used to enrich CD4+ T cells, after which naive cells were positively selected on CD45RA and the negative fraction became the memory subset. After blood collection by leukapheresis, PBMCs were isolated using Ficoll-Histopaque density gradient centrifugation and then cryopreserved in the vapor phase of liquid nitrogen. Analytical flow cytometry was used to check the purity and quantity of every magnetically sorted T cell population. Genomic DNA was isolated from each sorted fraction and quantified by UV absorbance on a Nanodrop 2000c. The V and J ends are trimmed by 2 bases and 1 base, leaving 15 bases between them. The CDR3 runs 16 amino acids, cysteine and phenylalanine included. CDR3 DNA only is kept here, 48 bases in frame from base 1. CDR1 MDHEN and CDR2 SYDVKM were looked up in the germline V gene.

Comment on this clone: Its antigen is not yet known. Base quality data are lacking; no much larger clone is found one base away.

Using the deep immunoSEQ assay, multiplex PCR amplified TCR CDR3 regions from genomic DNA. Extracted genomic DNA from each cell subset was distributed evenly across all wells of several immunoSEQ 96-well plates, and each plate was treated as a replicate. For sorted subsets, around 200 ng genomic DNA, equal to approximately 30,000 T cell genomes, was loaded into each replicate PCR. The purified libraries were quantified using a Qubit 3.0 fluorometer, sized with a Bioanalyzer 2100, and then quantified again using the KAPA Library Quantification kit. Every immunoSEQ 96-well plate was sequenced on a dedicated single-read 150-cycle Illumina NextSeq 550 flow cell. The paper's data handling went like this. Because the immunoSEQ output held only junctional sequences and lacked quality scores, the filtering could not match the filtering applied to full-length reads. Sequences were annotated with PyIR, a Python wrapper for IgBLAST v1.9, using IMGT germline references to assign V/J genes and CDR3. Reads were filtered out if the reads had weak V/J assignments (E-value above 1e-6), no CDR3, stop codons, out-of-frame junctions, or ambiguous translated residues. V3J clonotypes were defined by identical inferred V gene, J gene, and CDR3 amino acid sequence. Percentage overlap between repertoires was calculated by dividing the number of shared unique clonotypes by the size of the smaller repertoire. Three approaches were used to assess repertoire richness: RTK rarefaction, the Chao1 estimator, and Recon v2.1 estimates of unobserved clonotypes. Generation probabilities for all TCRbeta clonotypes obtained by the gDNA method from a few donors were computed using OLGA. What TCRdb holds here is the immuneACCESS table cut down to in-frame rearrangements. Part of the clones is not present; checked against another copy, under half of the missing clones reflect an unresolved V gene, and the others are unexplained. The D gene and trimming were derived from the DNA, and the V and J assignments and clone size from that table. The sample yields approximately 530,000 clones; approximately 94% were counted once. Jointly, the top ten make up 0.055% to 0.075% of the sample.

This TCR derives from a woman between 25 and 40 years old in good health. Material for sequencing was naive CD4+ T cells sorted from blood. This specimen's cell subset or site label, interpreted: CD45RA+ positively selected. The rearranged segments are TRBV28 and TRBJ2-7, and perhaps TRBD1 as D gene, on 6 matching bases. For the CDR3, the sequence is CASSLEGVGASYEQYF. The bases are TGTGCCAGCAGTTTAGAGGGGGTAGGGGCTTCCTACGAGCAGTACTTC. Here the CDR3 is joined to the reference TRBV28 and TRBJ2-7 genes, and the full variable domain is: DVKVTQSSRYLVKRTGEKVFLECVQDMDHENMFWYRQDPGLGLRLIYFSYDVKMKEKGDIPEGYSVSREKKERFSLILESASTNQTSMYLCASSLEGVGASYEQYFGPGTRLTVT.